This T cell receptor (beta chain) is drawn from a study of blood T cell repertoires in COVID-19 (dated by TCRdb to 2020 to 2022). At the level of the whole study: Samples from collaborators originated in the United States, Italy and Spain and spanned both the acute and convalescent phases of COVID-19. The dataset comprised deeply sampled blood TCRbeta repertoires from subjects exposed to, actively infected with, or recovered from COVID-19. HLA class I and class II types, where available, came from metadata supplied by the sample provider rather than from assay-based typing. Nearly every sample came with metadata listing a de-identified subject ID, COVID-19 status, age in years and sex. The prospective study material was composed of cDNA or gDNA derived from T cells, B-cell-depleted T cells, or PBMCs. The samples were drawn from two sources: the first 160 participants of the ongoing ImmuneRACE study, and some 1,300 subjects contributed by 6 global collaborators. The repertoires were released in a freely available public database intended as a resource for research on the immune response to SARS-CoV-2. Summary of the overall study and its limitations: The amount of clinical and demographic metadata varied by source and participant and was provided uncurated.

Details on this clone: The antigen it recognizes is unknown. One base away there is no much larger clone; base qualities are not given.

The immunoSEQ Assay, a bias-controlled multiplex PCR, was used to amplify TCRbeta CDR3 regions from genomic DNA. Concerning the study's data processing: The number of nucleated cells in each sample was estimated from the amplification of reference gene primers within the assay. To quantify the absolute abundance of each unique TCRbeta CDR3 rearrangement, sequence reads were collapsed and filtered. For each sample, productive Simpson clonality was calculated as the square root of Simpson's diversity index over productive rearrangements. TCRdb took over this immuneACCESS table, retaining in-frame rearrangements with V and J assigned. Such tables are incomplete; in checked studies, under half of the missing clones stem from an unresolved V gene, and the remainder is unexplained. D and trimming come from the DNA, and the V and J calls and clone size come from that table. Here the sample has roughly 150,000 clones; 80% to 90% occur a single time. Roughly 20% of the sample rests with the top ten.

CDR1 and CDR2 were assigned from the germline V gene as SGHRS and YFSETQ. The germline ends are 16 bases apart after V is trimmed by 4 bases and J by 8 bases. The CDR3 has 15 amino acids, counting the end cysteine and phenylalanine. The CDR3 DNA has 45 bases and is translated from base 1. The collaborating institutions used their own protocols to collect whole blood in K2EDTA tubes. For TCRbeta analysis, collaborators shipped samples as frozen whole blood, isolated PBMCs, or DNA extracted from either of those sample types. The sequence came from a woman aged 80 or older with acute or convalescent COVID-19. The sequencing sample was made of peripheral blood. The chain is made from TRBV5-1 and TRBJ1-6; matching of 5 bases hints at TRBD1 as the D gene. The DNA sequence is TGCGCCAGCAGCCCCAGGGTAGGGCTGGATTCACCCCTCCACTTT. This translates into CASSPRVGLDSPLHF.